These 13 T cell receptor beta chains were sequenced from one sample in a study of T cell repertoires in cytomegalovirus infection. MiXCR was run by TCRdb on the reads, yielding one entry per CDR3 protein. Altogether hundreds of thousands of distinct CDR3 sequences are present, 30% to 35% being singletons, with the ten largest covering about 17%. No antigen has been assigned to these receptors. Sequencing was performed on cultured PBMCs, taken from culture after CMV antigen stimulation. Source of these receptors: a human donor in good health (CMV status not recorded). Some clones in this sample may be carry-over from other donors' samples.

The V and J genes are TRBV7-9 and TRBJ2-4; either TRBD1 or TRBD2 may fit D (5 bases each). Trimming pared 3 bases from V and 1 base from J, leaving 7 bases between. There are 14 residues in the CDR3. The V gene's germline CDR1 is SEHNR and CDR2 FQNEAQ (reference sequence). This CDR3 reads CASSFEGAKNIQYF. The CDR3 nucleotides read TGTGCCAGCAGCTTCGAGGGGGCCAAAAACATTCAGTACTTC.

This rearrangement joins TRBV11-2 to TRBJ2-1, with TRBD2 identical over 7 bases. There are 15 residues in the CDR3. Germline V gene sequence: CDR1 SGHAT, CDR2 FQNNGV. Unmatched junction bases numbered 7, after V lost 0 bases and J lost 8 bases. CDR3 DNA: TGTGCCAGCAGCTTAGACCCAGCGGGACGGGATGAGCAGTTCTTC. Its protein is CASSLDPAGRDEQFF.

This chain connects TRBV7-9 to TRBJ1-5; TRBD1 is a possible D gene (5 bases). CDR3 size: 13 residues. Germline-derived CDR1 and CDR2 are SEHNR and FQNEAQ (reference sequence). V was shortened by 1 base and J by 8 bases, with 9 bases between the two germline ends. The CDR3 bases are TGTGCCAGCAGCTTAGGCCAGGGAGAGCCCCAGCATTTT. It translates to CASSLGQGEPQHF. The full variable domain, with the rest looked up from reference TRBV7-9 and TRBJ1-5, is DTGVSQNPRHKITKRGQNVTFRCDPISEHNRLYWYRQTLGQGPEFLTYFQNEAQLEKSRLLSDRFSAERPKGSFSTLEIQRTEQGDSAMYLCASSLGQGEPQHFGDGTRLSIL.

This chain links TRBV12-3 or TRBV12-4 with TRBJ1-3; D is unresolved. The CDR3 runs 14 residues. V was cut by 5 bases and J by 1 base, with 9 bases left in between. The CDR3 coding sequence is TGTGCCAGCAGTGGATTAATTTCTGGAAACACCATATATTTT. Protein: CASSGLISGNTIYF.

This clonotype came up many times. The chain has TRBV7-2 and TRBJ2-7; 12 positions match TRBD2. This CDR3 is 15 amino acids long. Germline CDR1 SGHTA, CDR2 FQGNSA. V lost 5 bases to trimming and J lost 2 bases; unmatched junction nucleotides: 4. The CDR3 reads CASSPSGRVAYEQYF. CDR3 bases: TGTGCCAGCAGCCCTAGCGGGAGGGTAGCCTACGAGCAGTACTTC.

This clonotype was counted a few times. The chain couples TRBV7-2 to TRBJ1-3; D gene ambiguous. Trimming left V 7 bases short and J 4 bases short, with 14 bases between. The CDR3 runs to 14 residues. CDR1 SGHTA and CDR2 FQGNSA come from the germline V gene. CDR3: CASTRTVDGNTIYF. The CDR3 DNA sequence: TGTGCCAGCACCCGGACGGTGGACGGAAACACCATATATTTT.

This clonotype was recorded many times. DNA for the CDR3: TGTGCCAGCAGGTCACGGGACAGCCAAAATTCACCCCTCCACTTT. This encodes CASRSRDSQNSPLHF. This sequence joins TRBV7-9 and TRBJ1-6; 7 positions match TRBD1. CDR1 SEHNR and CDR2 FQNEAQ come from the germline V gene (reference sequence). This CDR3 spans 15 amino acids. With V trimmed by 6 bases and J by 7 bases, 9 bases remained unmatched.

The rearrangement links TRBV4-1 to TRBJ2-6; D is ambiguous. CDR1 and CDR2 (germline): MGHRA, YSYEKL. V was clipped by 0 bases and J by 0 bases, with 12 bases between them. This CDR3 has 18 residues. CDR3 sequence: CASSQDFLTGSGANVLTF. The CDR3 DNA sequence: TGCGCCAGCAGCCAAGATTTTTTGACGGGCTCTGGGGCCAACGTCCTGACTTTC.

V usage is TRBV6-8 and J usage is TRBJ2-5; no clear D. The germline gives CDR1 MNHGY, CDR2 SAAAGT. This CDR3 is built from 14 residues. V shed 2 bases and J shed 2 bases, with 9 bases lying between them. CDR3 protein: CASSYVGLQETQYF. CDR3 nucleotides: TGTGCCAGCAGTTACGTCGGGCTGCAAGAGACCCAGTACTTC.

The chain recombines TRBV9 with TRBJ2-2, with 8 bases fitting TRBD2. This CDR3 spans 16 amino acids. From germline, CDR1 is SGDLS and CDR2 YYNGEE. Trimming took 0 bases from V and 2 from J; bases not matched to a gene: 3. The CDR3 sequence: CASSVELAENTGELFF. DNA of the CDR3: TGTGCCAGCAGCGTAGAACTAGCGGAAAACACCGGGGAGCTGTTTTTT.

The gene calls are TRBV7-9 and TRBJ1-2, with D unresolved. Trimming removed 5 bases at V and 5 bases at J, with 18 bases between. Germline-derived CDR1 and CDR2 are SEHNR and FQNEAQ (reference sequence). The CDR3 contains 15 residues. The CDR3 DNA follows: TGTGCCAGCAGCCAAGGTTCCGGAGGAGGGTATGGCTACACCTTC. This gives the protein CASSQGSGGGYGYTF.

This clonotype was seen ten or more times. The chain combines TRBV7-2 with TRBJ2-5, with TRBD1 matching 10 bases. With 1 base clipped from V and 4 bases from J, the junction kept 3 bases outside the gene matches. Germline values: CDR1 SGHTA, CDR2 FQGNSA. This CDR3 spans 15 amino acids. Here the CDR3 reads CASSLGGTGVETQYF. The CDR3 coding sequence is TGTGCCAGCAGCTTAGGGGGGACAGGGGTAGAGACCCAGTACTTC.

This chain links TRBV9 with TRBJ2-7; a weak D match, TRBD2 (6 bases). The CDR3 loop spans 15 amino acids. Trimming took 0 bases from V and 3 from J, leaving 13 bases between them. Germline V gives CDR1 SGDLS, CDR2 YYNGEE. The CDR3 bases are TGTGCCAGCAGCGTAGGAGATAGCGGTCGCTACGAGCAGTACTTC. It yields the protein CASSVGDSGRYEQYF.